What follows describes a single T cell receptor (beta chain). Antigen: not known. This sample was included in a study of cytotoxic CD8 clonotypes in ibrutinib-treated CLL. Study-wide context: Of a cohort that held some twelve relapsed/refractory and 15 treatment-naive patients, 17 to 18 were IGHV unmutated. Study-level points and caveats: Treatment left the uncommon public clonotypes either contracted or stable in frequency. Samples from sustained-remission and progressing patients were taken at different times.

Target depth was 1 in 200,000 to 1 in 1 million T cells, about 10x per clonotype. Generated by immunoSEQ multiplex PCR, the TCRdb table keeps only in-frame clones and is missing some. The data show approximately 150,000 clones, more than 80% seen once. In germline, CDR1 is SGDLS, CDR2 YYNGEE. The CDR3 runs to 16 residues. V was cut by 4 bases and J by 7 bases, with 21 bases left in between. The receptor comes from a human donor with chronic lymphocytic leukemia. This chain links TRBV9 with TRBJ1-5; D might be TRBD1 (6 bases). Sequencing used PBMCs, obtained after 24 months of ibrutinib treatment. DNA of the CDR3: TGTGCCAGCAGCCCCGATACAGGGAGGGCAGGGCAGCCCCAGCATTTT. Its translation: CASSPDTGRAGQPQHF. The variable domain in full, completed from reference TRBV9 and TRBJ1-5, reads DSGVTQTPKHLITATGQRVTLRCSPRSGDLSVYWYQQSLDQGLQFLIQYYNGEERAKGNILERFSAQQFPDLHSELNLSSLELGDSALYFCASSPDTGRAGQPQHFGDGTRLSIL.